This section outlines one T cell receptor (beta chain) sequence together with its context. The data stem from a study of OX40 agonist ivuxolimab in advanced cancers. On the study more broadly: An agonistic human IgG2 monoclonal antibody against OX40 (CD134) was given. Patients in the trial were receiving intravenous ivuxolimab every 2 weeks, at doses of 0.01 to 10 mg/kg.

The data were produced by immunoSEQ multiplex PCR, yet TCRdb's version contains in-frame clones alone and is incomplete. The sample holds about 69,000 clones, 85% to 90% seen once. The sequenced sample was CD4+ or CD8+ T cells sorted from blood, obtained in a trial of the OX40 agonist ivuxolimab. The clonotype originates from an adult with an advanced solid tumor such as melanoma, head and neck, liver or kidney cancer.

The CDR3 region has the DNA TGTGCCAGCAGCTTGGCCGGGACAGGGTGGTCACCCCTCCACTTT. Protein: CASSLAGTGWSPLHF. The chain is built from TRBV5-4 and TRBJ1-6; 9 nucleotides align to TRBD1. Germline assignment: CDR1 SGHNT and CDR2 YYREEE (reference sequence). The CDR3 is made up of 15 amino acids. After removal of 0 bases from V and 10 bases from J, the junction contained 5 bases not matched to a gene.